This is a list of T cell receptor beta chains from one sample in a study of blood T cells in healthy people across ages. TCRdb re-analysed the 5' RACE reads in MiXCR, keeping a single row per CDR3 protein. Altogether 800,000 to 1,300,000 distinct CDR3 sequences are present, roughly a quarter being singletons, with the ten largest covering 0.65% to 0.95%. A further study also used this sample, focusing on T cells of mothers and their children.

The sample was blood. The source of these receptors is a girl aged 2 to 10 in good health. Each CDR3 is given with its conserved first and last residue. A D gene is named only where the DNA matches it firmly. The size entry is marked missing in some rows and otherwise reads once, few, many or a size class.

- TRBJ1-5 TRBV20-1 TRBD1 TGCAGTGCTGGCCTTATGTTACAGGGGGCGAGACAGCCCCAGCATTTT CSAGLMLQGARQPQHF
- TRBJ2-7 TRBV5-4 TRBD1 TGTGCCAGCAGCTTGGCGGACAGGGGTTACGACGAGCAGTACTTC CASSLADRGYDEQYF
- TRBJ2-7 TRBV20-1 TRBD1 TGCAGTGCTGAGACAGGGGGGCTTTACGAGCAGTACTTC CSAETGGLYEQYF
few TRBJ2-1 TRBV28 TRBD2 TGTGCCAGCAGTAACCCTAGCGGGAGTTTGGATGAGCAGTTCTTC CASSNPSGSLDEQFF
- TRBJ2-7 TRBV20-1 - TGCAGTGCTATCGGAGGATCCCGACTTTACGAGCAGTACTTC CSAIGGSRLYEQYF
many TRBJ1-6 TRBV11-2 - TGTGCCAGCAGCTTCGGTCATAATTCACCCCTCCACTTT CASSFGHNSPLHF
few TRBJ2-7 TRBV28 - TGTGCCAGCAGTTTCGGTCAAGTGCGGGAGCAGTACTTC CASSFGQVREQYF
- TRBJ1-1 TRBV27 - TGTGCCAGCAGCCAGGGCGTCAGGAACACTGAAGCTTTCTTT CASSQGVRNTEAFF
- TRBJ2-3 TRBV12-3/TRBV12-4 - TGTGCCAGCAGTTACGGGGCAACAGATACGCAGTATTTT CASSYGATDTQYF
- TRBJ2-5 TRBV3-1 TRBD1 TGTGCCAGCAGCGGGGACAGGGGGTACCAAGAGGCCCAGTACTTC CASSGDRGYQEAQYF
- TRBJ2-5 TRBV15 - TGTGCCACCAGCAGCTTAAACAGGGCCCTAATCTTC CATSSLNRALIF
- TRBJ1-4 TRBV12-3/TRBV12-4 - TGTGCCAGCAGTTTGTACAGGGATGGTGAAAAACTGTTTTTT CASSLYRDGEKLFF
- TRBJ2-1 TRBV29-1 - TGCAGCGTTGAAGAATTGGGGGCCCCGCAGTTCTTC CSVEELGAPQFF
many TRBJ2-1 TRBV4-3 - TGCGCCAGCAGCCAAGACCAGGGATGGGAGCAGTTCTTC CASSQDQGWEQFF
few TRBJ2-5 TRBV5-1 TRBD2 TGCGCCAGCAGCCATGCGGGAGGGCCTGAAGAGACCCAGTACTTC CASSHAGGPEETQYF
few TRBJ2-4 TRBV7-3 TRBD1 TGTGCCAGCAGCGAGGGGGCAGACATTCAGTACTTC CASSEGADIQYF
few TRBJ2-5 TRBV7-2 - TGTGCCAGCAGCTTAGCGCCGGCAGGACATTCTTACAAGACCCAGTACTTC CASSLAPAGHSYKTQYF
few TRBJ2-7 TRBV7-9 - TGTGCCAGCAGCTCTCCGAAAGAGCAGTACTTC CASSSPKEQYF
few TRBJ2-1 TRBV7-8 - TGTGCCAGCAGCTTCGCGACTCCCTACAATGAGCAGTTCTTC CASSFATPYNEQFF
few TRBJ1-5 TRBV7-2 - TGTGCCAGCAGCTTAGACGGCGGGCTTTATCAGCCCCAGCATTTT CASSLDGGLYQPQHF
- TRBJ1-2 TRBV25-1 - TGTGCCAGCAGTGACCTAGACAGTTTTAATTGGGATGGCTACACCTTC CASSDLDSFNWDGYTF
few TRBJ2-5 TRBV12-3/TRBV12-4 - TGTGCCAGCAGTTTGTTCGGACAGATCTTTCAAGAGACCCAGTACTTC CASSLFGQIFQETQYF
few TRBJ1-1 TRBV11-2 - TGTGCCAGCAGCTGGTCCCTAAGCCGGGGAAACACTGAAGCTTTCTTT CASSWSLSRGNTEAFF
few TRBJ2-3 TRBV6-5 - TGTGCCAGCAGTAACAGATCCTTAGCGGATACGCAGTATTTT CASSNRSLADTQYF
few TRBJ1-3 TRBV12-3/TRBV12-4 TRBD1 TGTGCCAGCACCTCTCCTGGACAGGGACGATCTGGAAACACCATATATTTT CASTSPGQGRSGNTIYF
- TRBJ2-7 TRBV7-6 - TGTGCCAGCAGCTCTCGGCTGGAGGACGAGCAGTACTTC CASSSRLEDEQYF
few TRBJ1-1 TRBV14 TRBD1 TGTGCCAGCAGCCTTACAGGGGGCAAGGGTACTGAAGCTTTCTTT CASSLTGGKGTEAFF
- TRBJ2-5 TRBV15 - TGTGCCACCAGTCCCCCTTCGGGGCAAGAGACCCAGTACTTC CATSPPSGQETQYF
- TRBJ2-7 TRBV24-1 - TGTGCCACCAGTGATTTGATGGCAGCCAACTACGAGCAGTACTTC CATSDLMAANYEQYF
- TRBJ2-2 TRBV6-1 - TGTGCCAGCAGTGAGAGGAACGGCCCCGGCTTTTTT CASSERNGPGFF
- TRBJ2-3 TRBV5-1 - TGCGCCAGCAGCTTGGAAGGACTTTTCACAGATACGCAGTATTTT CASSLEGLFTDTQYF
- TRBJ2-5 TRBV27 TRBD2 TGTGCCAGCAGTTCTAGCGGGGGGGACGGGGAGACCCAGTACTTC CASSSSGGDGETQYF
- TRBJ2-1 TRBV7-9 TRBD2 TGTGCCAGCAGCCCCACTTCAGGACTAGTCCCCAATGAGCAGTTCTTC CASSPTSGLVPNEQFF
- TRBJ1-6 TRBV2 - TGTGCCAGCAGTGCGGATAGATCACCCCTCCACTTT CASSADRSPLHF
- TRBJ2-2 TRBV28 - TGTGCCAGCAGTTTATCTGTTTGGGACGGATACACCGGGGAGCTGTTTTTT CASSLSVWDGYTGELFF
- TRBJ2-1 TRBV6-2/TRBV6-3 TRBD2 TGTGCCAGCAGCCTAGACACTAGCGGGAGATCCTACAATGAGCAGTTCTTC CASSLDTSGRSYNEQFF
- TRBJ2-3 TRBV6-5 - TGTGCCAGCGTTCACGGTGATACGCAGTATTTT CASVHGDTQYF
- TRBJ2-5 TRBV6-2/TRBV6-3 - TGTGCCAGCAGTCCCGTAAGCGGAGAGACCCAGTACTTC CASSPVSGETQYF
few TRBJ2-5 TRBV12-3/TRBV12-4 - TGTGCCAGCAGCACAGAAAACCAAGAGACCCAGTACTTC CASSTENQETQYF
- TRBJ2-2 TRBV3-1 - TGTGCCAGCAGCCAAGTGTCAGGAAAGGACACCGGGGAGCTGTTTTTT CASSQVSGKDTGELFF
- TRBJ2-1 TRBV12-3/TRBV12-4 - TGTGCCAGCAGTTTAGAGGGCACAGTCCCCGTCTTC CASSLEGTVPVF
many TRBJ1-2 TRBV28 TRBD1 TGTGCCAGCCGAGGGACAGGGGCTTTTAACTATGGCTACACCTTC CASRGTGAFNYGYTF
- TRBJ1-1 TRBV2 - TGTGCCAGCAGTGAGAGGGAGCGGACTGAAGCTTTCTTT CASSERERTEAFF
many TRBJ2-1 TRBV5-1 TRBD2 TGCGCCAGCAGCTTTACCGGGACTACAACTGAGCAGTTCTTC CASSFTGTTTEQFF
- TRBJ2-7 TRBV7-2 - TGTGCCAGCAGCTTCCGGGACGGAGAATACGAGCAGTACTTC CASSFRDGEYEQYF
- TRBJ1-2 TRBV20-1 - TGCAGTGCTAGAGTTATGGGGGGCGATTACGACTATGGCTACACCTTC CSARVMGGDYDYGYTF
- TRBJ2-1 TRBV7-9 TRBD2 TGTGCCAGCAGCCAGGGACTAGCGGGAGCAAGTGAGCAGTTCTTC CASSQGLAGASEQFF
few TRBJ2-1 TRBV29-1 TRBD1 TGCAGCGTTGAAGCGGTTCTAGGACAGGGGGCGATCAATGAGCAGTTCTTC CSVEAVLGQGAINEQFF
few TRBJ1-3 TRBV10-1 - TGCGCCAGCATTCCGGGTCAAACTGGAAACACCATATATTTT CASIPGQTGNTIYF
- TRBJ1-1 TRBV7-9 - TGTGCCAGCAGCGCCGTGGCTGAAGCTTTCTTT CASSAVAEAFF
few TRBJ1-2 TRBV29-1 - TGCAGCGTTCAAACCTATTATGGCTACACCTTC CSVQTYYGYTF
once TRBJ2-1 TRBV5-1 TRBD2 TGCGCCAGCAACACCTGGACTAGCGACAACAATGAGCAGTTCTTC CASNTWTSDNNEQFF
many TRBJ2-5 TRBV6-4 - TGTGCCAGCAGCCCGGACCCTCAAGAGACCCAGTACTTC CASSPDPQETQYF
- TRBJ1-4 TRBV12-3/TRBV12-4 - TGTGCCAGCAGTTTGGGGAACAGGGCGTTTGGGGGAGCGTCTAATGAAAAACTGTTTTTT CASSLGNRAFGGASNEKLFF